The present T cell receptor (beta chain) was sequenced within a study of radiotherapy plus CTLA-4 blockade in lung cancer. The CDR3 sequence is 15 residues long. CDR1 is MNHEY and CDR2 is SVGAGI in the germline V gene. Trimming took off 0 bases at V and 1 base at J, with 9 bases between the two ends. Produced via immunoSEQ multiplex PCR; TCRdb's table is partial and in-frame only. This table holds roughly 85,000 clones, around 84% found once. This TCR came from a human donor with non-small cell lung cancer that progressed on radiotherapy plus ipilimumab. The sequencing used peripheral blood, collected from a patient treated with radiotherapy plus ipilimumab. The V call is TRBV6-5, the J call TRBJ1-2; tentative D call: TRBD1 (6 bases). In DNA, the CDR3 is TGTGCCAGCAGTTACTCCGACAGGTTTAACTATGGCTACACCTTC. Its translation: CASSYSDRFNYGYTF.